A selection of T cell receptor beta chains follows, all from one sample in a study of shared clonotypes between healthy human individuals. Using immunoSEQ multiplex PCR, the repertoire was profiled, and TCRdb retains in-frame clones only, with some absent. The profile shows approximately 620,000 clones, 97% of them singletons. Specimen: naive CD4+ T cells sorted from blood. These receptors all come from a woman in her 30s in good health. CDR3s include the opening cysteine and the closing phenylalanine or tryptophan. D genes are given only for firm matches. Expanded clones are given a class, and other clones once, few, many or no size at all.

clone_size: -
d_call: TRBD2
cdr3_length: 16
j_call: TRBJ2-1
v_call: TRBV18
cdr3_aa: CASSFLPGLARPEQFF
cdr3_nt: TGTGCCAGCTCATTTTTGCCGGGACTAGCTAGGCCTGAGCAGTTCTTC

clone_size: -
d_call: -
cdr3_length: 16
j_call: TRBJ1-3
v_call: TRBV18
cdr3_aa: CASSPWRDVSGNTIYF
cdr3_nt: TGTGCCAGCTCACCTTGGCGCGACGTCTCTGGAAACACCATATATTTT

clone_size: -
d_call: TRBD1
cdr3_length: 13
j_call: TRBJ2-3
v_call: TRBV19
cdr3_aa: CATRDRGSDTQYF
cdr3_nt: TGTGCCACAAGGGACAGGGGGTCGGATACGCAGTATTTT

clone_size: -
d_call: TRBD1
cdr3_length: 21
j_call: TRBJ1-5
v_call: TRBV19
cdr3_aa: CASSIDVGYRGLVGSNQPQHF
cdr3_nt: TGTGCCAGTAGTATTGATGTGGGGTACAGGGGGCTCGTGGGAAGCAATCAGCCCCAGCATTTT

clone_size: -
d_call: -
cdr3_length: 13
j_call: TRBJ1-2
v_call: TRBV28
cdr3_aa: CASSLVRGFGYTF
cdr3_nt: TGTGCCAGCAGTTTAGTAAGGGGGTTTGGCTACACCTTC

clone_size: -
d_call: TRBD1
cdr3_length: 17
j_call: TRBJ1-4
v_call: TRBV5-1
cdr3_aa: CASSLAIGLGQDEKLFF
cdr3_nt: TGCGCCAGCAGCTTGGCCATAGGTTTGGGACAGGACGAAAAACTGTTTTTT

clone_size: once
d_call: -
cdr3_length: 13
j_call: TRBJ2-7
v_call: TRBV10-3
cdr3_aa: CATRLGEEHEQYF
cdr3_nt: TGTGCCACACGCCTCGGGGAGGAGCACGAGCAGTACTTC

clone_size: -
d_call: -
cdr3_length: 17
j_call: TRBJ2-6
v_call: TRBV28
cdr3_aa: CASGGGGAYSGANVLTF
cdr3_nt: TGTGCCAGCGGTGGAGGGGGCGCGTACTCTGGGGCCAACGTCCTGACTTTC

clone_size: -
d_call: -
cdr3_length: 12
j_call: TRBJ2-2
v_call: TRBV11-3
cdr3_aa: CASSLVERELFF
cdr3_nt: TGTGCCAGCAGCTTAGTCGAGCGGGAGCTGTTTTTT

clone_size: -
d_call: -
cdr3_length: 12
j_call: TRBJ1-2
v_call: TRBV6-5
cdr3_aa: CASSTPDMGYTF
cdr3_nt: TGTGCCAGCAGTACCCCCGACATGGGCTACACCTTC

clone_size: -
d_call: TRBD1
cdr3_length: 13
j_call: TRBJ1-2
v_call: TRBV28
cdr3_aa: CASIEGQAPGYTF
cdr3_nt: TGTGCCAGCATTGAGGGACAGGCACCCGGCTACACCTTC

clone_size: once
d_call: -
cdr3_length: 15
j_call: TRBJ2-3
v_call: TRBV4-2
cdr3_aa: CASSQRSASTDTQYF
cdr3_nt: TGTGCCAGCAGCCAACGGTCGGCAAGCACAGATACGCAGTATTTT

clone_size: -
d_call: TRBD2
cdr3_length: 18
j_call: TRBJ2-2
v_call: TRBV7-9
cdr3_aa: CASRGLAGGPGVTGELFF
cdr3_nt: TGTGCCAGCAGGGGACTAGCGGGAGGGCCGGGCGTCACCGGGGAGCTGTTTTTT

clone_size: once
d_call: -
cdr3_length: 16
j_call: TRBJ2-3
v_call: TRBV5-4
cdr3_aa: CASSYQLAASTDTQYF
cdr3_nt: TGTGCCAGCAGCTACCAACTAGCAGCTAGCACAGATACGCAGTATTTT

clone_size: -
d_call: -
cdr3_length: 14
j_call: TRBJ2-5
v_call: TRBV5-4
cdr3_aa: CASSRQHIQETQYF
cdr3_nt: TGTGCCAGCAGTCGACAGCACATCCAAGAGACCCAGTACTTC

clone_size: once
d_call: TRBD1
cdr3_length: 13
j_call: TRBJ1-2
v_call: TRBV5-1
cdr3_aa: CASSLGTEYGYTF
cdr3_nt: TGCGCCAGCAGCCTCGGGACAGAATATGGCTACACCTTC

clone_size: -
d_call: -
cdr3_length: 15
j_call: TRBJ2-3
v_call: TRBV18
cdr3_aa: CASSPPLASTDTQYF
cdr3_nt: TGTGCCAGCTCACCACCGCTAGCTAGCACAGATACGCAGTATTTT

clone_size: -
d_call: -
cdr3_length: 13
j_call: TRBJ1-2
v_call: TRBV5-5
cdr3_aa: CASSLDITYGYTF
cdr3_nt: TGTGCCAGCAGCCTGGACATAACCTATGGCTACACCTTC

clone_size: -
d_call: -
cdr3_length: 13
j_call: TRBJ2-1
v_call: TRBV19
cdr3_aa: CASSINSYNEQFF
cdr3_nt: TGTGCCAGTAGTATAAACAGTTACAATGAGCAGTTCTTC

clone_size: -
d_call: TRBD2
cdr3_length: 19
j_call: TRBJ2-4
v_call: TRBV4-1
cdr3_aa: CASSPRGRSGRGAKNIQYF
cdr3_nt: TGCGCCAGCAGCCCCCGGGGAAGGAGCGGGAGGGGAGCCAAAAACATTCAGTACTTC

clone_size: -
d_call: -
cdr3_length: 14
j_call: TRBJ2-3
v_call: TRBV7-8
cdr3_aa: CASSLGLRADTQYF
cdr3_nt: TGTGCCAGCAGCTTGGGCCTTAGAGCAGATACGCAGTATTTT

clone_size: -
d_call: -
cdr3_length: 13
j_call: TRBJ1-4
v_call: TRBV30
cdr3_aa: CAWSRGSNEKLFF
cdr3_nt: TGTGCCTGGAGTAGAGGGAGTAATGAAAAACTGTTTTTT

clone_size: -
d_call: TRBD1
cdr3_length: 15
j_call: TRBJ2-3
v_call: TRBV7-3
cdr3_aa: CASSDRTGAPDTQYF
cdr3_nt: TGTGCCAGCAGCGATAGGACAGGAGCCCCAGATACGCAGTATTTT

clone_size: -
d_call: -
cdr3_length: 15
j_call: TRBJ2-2
v_call: TRBV30
cdr3_aa: CAWSGGTKNTGELFF
cdr3_nt: TGTGCCTGGAGTGGGGGCACAAAGAACACCGGGGAGCTGTTTTTT

clone_size: -
d_call: TRBD2
cdr3_length: 15
j_call: TRBJ2-2
v_call: TRBV5-1
cdr3_aa: CASSFQREVTGELFF
cdr3_nt: TGCGCCAGCAGCTTCCAGCGGGAGGTCACCGGGGAGCTGTTTTTT

clone_size: -
d_call: -
cdr3_length: 15
j_call: TRBJ2-5
v_call: TRBV19
cdr3_aa: CASSIRGWGQETQYF
cdr3_nt: TGTGCCAGTAGTATACGGGGTTGGGGGCAAGAGACCCAGTACTTC

clone_size: -
d_call: -
cdr3_length: 19
j_call: TRBJ1-5
v_call: TRBV10-1
cdr3_aa: CASRGTGGPLWTGNQPQHF
cdr3_nt: TGCGCCAGCAGGGGGACGGGGGGCCCGCTCTGGACGGGCAATCAGCCCCAGCATTTT

clone_size: -
d_call: TRBD2
cdr3_length: 15
j_call: TRBJ2-7
v_call: TRBV2
cdr3_aa: CASSLLAGVGNEQYF
cdr3_nt: TGTGCCAGCAGTCTCCTAGCGGGAGTTGGAAACGAGCAGTACTTC

clone_size: -
d_call: -
cdr3_length: 14
j_call: TRBJ2-7
v_call: TRBV5-6
cdr3_aa: CASSWGAGAYEQYF
cdr3_nt: TGTGCCAGCAGTTGGGGGGCGGGGGCCTACGAGCAGTACTTC

clone_size: -
d_call: TRBD1
cdr3_length: 14
j_call: TRBJ2-5
v_call: TRBV6-5
cdr3_aa: CASLRQGAGETQYF
cdr3_nt: TGTGCCAGCCTACGGCAGGGGGCGGGGGAGACCCAGTACTTC

clone_size: once
d_call: -
cdr3_length: 14
j_call: TRBJ2-2
v_call: TRBV6-1
cdr3_aa: CASSDRGDTGELFF
cdr3_nt: TGTGCCAGCAGTGACCGGGGCGACACCGGGGAGCTGTTTTTT

clone_size: -
d_call: TRBD2
cdr3_length: 17
j_call: TRBJ2-2
v_call: TRBV18
cdr3_aa: CASSGPGLAGSHGELFF
cdr3_nt: TGTGCCAGCTCCGGGCCGGGACTAGCGGGTTCTCACGGGGAGCTGTTTTTT

clone_size: -
d_call: TRBD2
cdr3_length: 17
j_call: TRBJ2-1
v_call: TRBV2
cdr3_aa: CASSEAWVAGEVNEQFF
cdr3_nt: TGTGCCAGCAGTGAAGCGTGGGTTGCGGGAGAGGTCAATGAGCAGTTCTTC

clone_size: -
d_call: -
cdr3_length: 14
j_call: TRBJ2-3
v_call: TRBV5-1
cdr3_aa: CASSLGDSTDTQYF
cdr3_nt: TGCGCCAGCAGCTTAGGGGATAGCACAGATACGCAGTATTTT

clone_size: -
d_call: -
cdr3_length: 15
j_call: TRBJ2-7
v_call: TRBV11-2
cdr3_aa: CASSLPLGGPTKQYF
cdr3_nt: TGTGCCAGCAGCTTACCGCTCGGGGGTCCTACGAAGCAGTACTTC

clone_size: -
d_call: -
cdr3_length: 14
j_call: TRBJ1-3
v_call: TRBV7-9
cdr3_aa: CASSLAGAENTIYF
cdr3_nt: TGTGCCAGCAGCTTAGCGGGGGCTGAAAACACCATATATTTT

clone_size: once
d_call: TRBD2
cdr3_length: 14
j_call: TRBJ2-2
v_call: TRBV10-2
cdr3_aa: CASSSSGNTGELFF
cdr3_nt: TGCGCCAGCAGTTCTAGCGGGAACACCGGGGAGCTGTTTTTT

clone_size: -
d_call: TRBD2
cdr3_length: 14
j_call: TRBJ2-3
v_call: TRBV7-3
cdr3_aa: CASSLGLVTDTQYF
cdr3_nt: TGTGCCAGCAGCCTGGGACTAGTAACAGATACGCAGTATTTT

clone_size: -
d_call: TRBD1
cdr3_length: 20
j_call: TRBJ2-1
v_call: TRBV6-1
cdr3_aa: CASSEDRWFLGDRGYNEQFF
cdr3_nt: TGTGCCAGCAGTGAAGATCGTTGGTTTTTAGGGGACAGGGGCTACAATGAGCAGTTCTTC

clone_size: -
d_call: -
cdr3_length: 16
j_call: TRBJ1-4
v_call: TRBV9
cdr3_aa: CASSPTAQGHGEELFF
cdr3_nt: TGTGCCAGCAGCCCGACAGCCCAGGGACATGGGGAAGAACTGTTTTTT

clone_size: -
d_call: -
cdr3_length: 15
j_call: TRBJ1-5
v_call: TRBV7-8
cdr3_aa: CASSPRDYANQPQHF
cdr3_nt: TGTGCCAGCAGCCCCCGCGATTACGCCAATCAGCCCCAGCATTTT

clone_size: once
d_call: -
cdr3_length: 15
j_call: TRBJ2-3
v_call: TRBV27
cdr3_aa: CASSRRAQSTDTQYF
cdr3_nt: TGTGCCAGCAGTCGGCGGGCACAGAGCACAGATACGCAGTATTTT

clone_size: -
d_call: TRBD2
cdr3_length: 16
j_call: TRBJ2-3
v_call: TRBV13
cdr3_aa: CASSQLGLAGADTQYF
cdr3_nt: TGTGCCAGCAGCCAGTTGGGACTAGCGGGAGCAGATACGCAGTATTTT

clone_size: -
d_call: -
cdr3_length: 12
j_call: TRBJ2-7
v_call: TRBV28
cdr3_aa: CASSLRTGMQYF
cdr3_nt: TGTGCCAGCAGCCTTAGGACCGGGATGCAGTACTTC

clone_size: -
d_call: -
cdr3_length: 15
j_call: TRBJ1-6
v_call: TRBV15
cdr3_aa: CATSRDAKWNSPLHF
cdr3_nt: TGTGCCACCAGCAGAGACGCTAAGTGGAATTCACCCCTCCACTTT

clone_size: once
d_call: -
cdr3_length: 12
j_call: TRBJ1-1
v_call: TRBV28
cdr3_aa: CASRSLLDRAFF
cdr3_nt: TGTGCCAGCAGATCCCTCCTGGACCGAGCTTTCTTT

clone_size: -
d_call: TRBD1
cdr3_length: 18
j_call: TRBJ1-2
v_call: TRBV28
cdr3_aa: CASSLLGTGGFPNYGYTF
cdr3_nt: TGTGCCAGCAGTTTATTGGGGACAGGGGGCTTTCCTAACTATGGCTACACCTTC

clone_size: -
d_call: -
cdr3_length: 14
j_call: TRBJ1-2
v_call: TRBV7-2
cdr3_aa: CASSFVRTHGGYTF
cdr3_nt: TGTGCCAGCAGCTTTGTCAGGACCCATGGTGGCTACACCTTC

clone_size: -
d_call: -
cdr3_length: 14
j_call: TRBJ2-2
v_call: TRBV5-6
cdr3_aa: CASSKRVGTGELFF
cdr3_nt: TGTGCCAGCAGCAAGAGGGTGGGTACCGGGGAGCTGTTTTTT

clone_size: -
d_call: TRBD2
cdr3_length: 15
j_call: TRBJ2-7
v_call: TRBV5-1
cdr3_aa: CASSLALAGENEQYF
cdr3_nt: TGCGCCAGCAGCTTGGCACTAGCGGGAGAAAACGAGCAGTACTTC

clone_size: -
d_call: -
cdr3_length: 15
j_call: TRBJ1-1
v_call: TRBV27
cdr3_aa: CASRNFGHGNTEAFF
cdr3_nt: TGTGCCAGCCGTAACTTCGGACACGGGAACACTGAAGCTTTCTTT

clone_size: few
d_call: -
cdr3_length: 13
j_call: TRBJ1-1
v_call: TRBV11-2
cdr3_aa: CASSLDGGTEAFF
cdr3_nt: TGTGCCAGCAGCTTAGACGGGGGCACTGAAGCTTTCTTT

clone_size: -
d_call: TRBD2
cdr3_length: 16
j_call: TRBJ2-1
v_call: TRBV6-6
cdr3_aa: CASSQGRTSGPGEQFF
cdr3_nt: TGTGCCAGCAGCCAAGGGAGGACTAGCGGTCCAGGGGAGCAGTTCTTC

clone_size: -
d_call: TRBD2
cdr3_length: 17
j_call: TRBJ2-1
v_call: TRBV5-4
cdr3_aa: CASSYGLGGDLGSEQFF
cdr3_nt: TGTGCCAGCAGCTACGGCTTGGGGGGGGATCTAGGGAGTGAGCAGTTCTTC

clone_size: -
d_call: -
cdr3_length: 13
j_call: TRBJ2-5
v_call: TRBV18
cdr3_aa: CASSPPVQETQYF
cdr3_nt: TGTGCCAGCTCACCACCTGTCCAAGAGACCCAGTACTTC

clone_size: -
d_call: TRBD2
cdr3_length: 15
j_call: TRBJ2-1
v_call: TRBV9
cdr3_aa: CASSEGLAFGNEQFF
cdr3_nt: TGTGCCAGCAGCGAGGGACTAGCTTTCGGCAATGAGCAGTTCTTC

clone_size: -
d_call: -
cdr3_length: 15
j_call: TRBJ2-3
v_call: TRBV9
cdr3_aa: CASSNREGLTDTQYF
cdr3_nt: TGTGCCAGCAGCAACCGTGAGGGACTCACAGATACGCAGTATTTT

clone_size: -
d_call: TRBD2
cdr3_length: 14
j_call: TRBJ2-5
v_call: TRBV4-1
cdr3_aa: CASSHEETSGSKYF
cdr3_nt: TGCGCCAGCAGCCATGAAGAGACTAGCGGGTCGAAGTACTTC

clone_size: -
d_call: TRBD2
cdr3_length: 18
j_call: TRBJ2-7
v_call: TRBV5-1
cdr3_aa: CASRGTSGFAPLSYEQYF
cdr3_nt: TGCGCCAGCAGAGGGACTAGCGGGTTTGCCCCCCTCTCCTACGAGCAGTACTTC

clone_size: -
d_call: -
cdr3_length: 17
j_call: TRBJ2-2
v_call: TRBV7-2
cdr3_aa: CASSLYGPRRNTGELFF
cdr3_nt: TGTGCCAGCAGCTTATATGGGCCCCGACGGAACACCGGGGAGCTGTTTTTT